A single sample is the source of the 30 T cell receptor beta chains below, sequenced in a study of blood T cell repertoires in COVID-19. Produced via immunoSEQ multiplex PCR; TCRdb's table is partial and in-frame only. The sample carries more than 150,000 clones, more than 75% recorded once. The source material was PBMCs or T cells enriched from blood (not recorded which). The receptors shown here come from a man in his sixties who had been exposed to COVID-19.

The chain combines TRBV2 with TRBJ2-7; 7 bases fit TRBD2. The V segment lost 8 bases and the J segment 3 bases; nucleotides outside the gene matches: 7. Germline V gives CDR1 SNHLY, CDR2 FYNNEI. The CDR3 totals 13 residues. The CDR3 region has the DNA TGTGCCAGCGTGGGGGGGAACGACTACGAGCAGTACTTC. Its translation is CASVGGNDYEQYF.

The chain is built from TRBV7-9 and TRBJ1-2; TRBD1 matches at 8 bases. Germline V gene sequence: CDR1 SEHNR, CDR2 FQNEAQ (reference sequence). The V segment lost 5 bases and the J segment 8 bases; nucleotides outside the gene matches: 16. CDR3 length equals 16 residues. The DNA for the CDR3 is TGTGCCAGCAGCCCCAGAGACAGGGGAATTGGTCCAGGCTACACCTTC. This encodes CASSPRDRGIGPGYTF.

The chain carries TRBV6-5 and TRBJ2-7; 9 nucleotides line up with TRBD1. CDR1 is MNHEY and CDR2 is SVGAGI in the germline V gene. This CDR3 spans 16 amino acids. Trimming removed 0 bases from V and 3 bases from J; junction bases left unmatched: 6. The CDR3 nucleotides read TGTGCCAGCAGTTACTCGAACAGGGGGCGTAGCTACGAGCAGTACTTC. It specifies CASSYSNRGRSYEQYF.

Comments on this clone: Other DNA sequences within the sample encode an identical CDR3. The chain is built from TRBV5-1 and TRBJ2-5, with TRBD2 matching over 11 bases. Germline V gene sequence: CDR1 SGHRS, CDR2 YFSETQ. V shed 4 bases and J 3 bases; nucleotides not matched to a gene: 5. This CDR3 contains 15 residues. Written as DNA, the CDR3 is TGCGCCAGCAGCAGGGGGACTAGCGGAAAAGAGACCCAGTACTTC. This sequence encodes CASSRGTSGKETQYF. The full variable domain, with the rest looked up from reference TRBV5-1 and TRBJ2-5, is KAGVTQTPRYLIKTRGQQVTLSCSPISGHRSVSWYQQTPGQGLQFLFEYFSETQRNKGNFPGRFSGRQFSNSRSEMNVSTLELGDSALYLCASSRGTSGKETQYFGPGTRLLVL.

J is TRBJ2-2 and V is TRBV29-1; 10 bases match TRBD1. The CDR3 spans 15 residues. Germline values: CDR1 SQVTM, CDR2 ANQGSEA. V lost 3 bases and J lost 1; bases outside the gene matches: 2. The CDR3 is CSVDRDRGNTGELFF. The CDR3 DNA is TGCAGCGTTGACCGGGACAGGGGGAACACCGGGGAGCTGTTTTTT.

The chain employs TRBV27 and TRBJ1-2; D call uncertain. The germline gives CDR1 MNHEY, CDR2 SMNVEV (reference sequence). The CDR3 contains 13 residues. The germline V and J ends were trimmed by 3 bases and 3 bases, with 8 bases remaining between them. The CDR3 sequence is CASSFHRDYGYTF. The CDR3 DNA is TGTGCCAGCAGTTTTCACAGAGACTATGGCTACACCTTC.

Here the CDR3 DNA reads TGTGCCAGCAGCTTATGGGGGGGCGCCGACACCGGGGAGCTGTTTTTT. Protein product: CASSLWGGADTGELFF. The chain links TRBV7-6 to TRBJ2-2; TRBD2 is a possible D gene (7 bases). The V end was cut by 2 bases, the J end by 3 bases, with 13 bases between. The germline V gene has CDR1 SGHVS and CDR2 FNYEAQ. The CDR3 is made up of 16 amino acids.

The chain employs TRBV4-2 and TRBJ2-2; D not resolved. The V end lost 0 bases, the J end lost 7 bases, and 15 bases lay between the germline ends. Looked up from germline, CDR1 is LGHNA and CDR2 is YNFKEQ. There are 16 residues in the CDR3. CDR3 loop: CASSQETSGSVGELFF. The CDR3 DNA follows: TGTGCCAGCAGCCAAGAGACAAGTGGGTCTGTCGGGGAGCTGTTTTTT.

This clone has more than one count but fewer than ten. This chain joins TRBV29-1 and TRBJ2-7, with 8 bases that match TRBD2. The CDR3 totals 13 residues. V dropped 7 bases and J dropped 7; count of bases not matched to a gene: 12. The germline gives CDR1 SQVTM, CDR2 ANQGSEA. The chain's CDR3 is CSADRGRKGEQYF. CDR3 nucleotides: TGCAGCGCCGACCGCGGGAGGAAGGGAGAGCAGTACTTC.

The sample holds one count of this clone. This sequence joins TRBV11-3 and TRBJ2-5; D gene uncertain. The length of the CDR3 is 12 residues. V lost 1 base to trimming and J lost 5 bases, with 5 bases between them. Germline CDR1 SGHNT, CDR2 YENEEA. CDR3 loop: CASSLVQETQYF. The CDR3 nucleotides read TGTGCCAGCAGCTTAGTACAGGAGACCCAGTACTTC.

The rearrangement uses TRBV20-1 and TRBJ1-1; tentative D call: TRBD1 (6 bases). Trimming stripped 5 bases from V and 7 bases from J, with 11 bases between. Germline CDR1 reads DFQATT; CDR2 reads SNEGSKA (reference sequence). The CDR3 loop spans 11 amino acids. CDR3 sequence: CSAPTTGEAFF. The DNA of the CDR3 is TGCAGTGCTCCCACGACAGGTGAAGCTTTCTTT.

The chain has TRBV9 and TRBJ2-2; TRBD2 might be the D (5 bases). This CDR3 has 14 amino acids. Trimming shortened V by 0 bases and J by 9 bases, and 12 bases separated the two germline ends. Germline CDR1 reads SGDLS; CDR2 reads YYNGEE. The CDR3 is CASSVGELNWELFF. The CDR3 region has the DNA TGTGCCAGCAGCGTAGGGGAGTTGAACTGGGAGCTGTTTTTT.

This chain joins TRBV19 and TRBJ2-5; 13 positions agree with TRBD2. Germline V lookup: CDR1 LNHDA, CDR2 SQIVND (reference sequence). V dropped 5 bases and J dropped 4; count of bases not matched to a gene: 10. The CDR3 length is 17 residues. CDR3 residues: CASSVSGGLAGRETQYF. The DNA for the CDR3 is TGTGCCAGTAGTGTTTCGGGGGGACTAGCGGGACGAGAGACCCAGTACTTC.

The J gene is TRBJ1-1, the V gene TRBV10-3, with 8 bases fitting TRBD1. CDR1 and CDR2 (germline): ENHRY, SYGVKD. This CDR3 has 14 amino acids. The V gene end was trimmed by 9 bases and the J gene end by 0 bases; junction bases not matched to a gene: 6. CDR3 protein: CAIRTGSMNTEAFF. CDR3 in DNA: TGTGCCATACGGACAGGGAGTATGAACACTGAAGCTTTCTTT.

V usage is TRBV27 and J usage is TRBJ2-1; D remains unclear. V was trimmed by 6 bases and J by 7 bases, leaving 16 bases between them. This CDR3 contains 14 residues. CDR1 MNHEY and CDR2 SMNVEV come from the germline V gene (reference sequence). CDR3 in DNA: TGTGCCAGCAGCCTTTTAGGCCCCGGGAATGAGCAGTTCTTC. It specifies CASSLLGPGNEQFF.

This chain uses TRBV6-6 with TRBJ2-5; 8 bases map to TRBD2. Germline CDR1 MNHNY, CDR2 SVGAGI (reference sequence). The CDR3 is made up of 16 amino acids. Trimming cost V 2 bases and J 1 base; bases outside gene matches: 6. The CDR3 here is CASSYEKTSGQETQYF. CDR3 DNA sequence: TGTGCCAGCAGTTACGAAAAAACTAGCGGCCAAGAGACCCAGTACTTC.

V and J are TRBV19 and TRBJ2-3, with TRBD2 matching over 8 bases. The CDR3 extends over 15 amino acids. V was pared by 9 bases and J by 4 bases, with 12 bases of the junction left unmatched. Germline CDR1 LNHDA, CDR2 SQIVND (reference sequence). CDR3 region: CASAGVAGWADTQYF. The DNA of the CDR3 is TGTGCCAGCGCAGGAGTAGCGGGATGGGCAGATACGCAGTATTTT.

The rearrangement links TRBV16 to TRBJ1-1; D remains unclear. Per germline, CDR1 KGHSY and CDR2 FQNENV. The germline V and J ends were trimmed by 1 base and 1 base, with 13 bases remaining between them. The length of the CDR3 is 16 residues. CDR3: CASSQFRLQPNTEAFF. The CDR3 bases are TGTGCCAGCAGCCAATTTCGTTTACAGCCGAACACTGAAGCTTTCTTT. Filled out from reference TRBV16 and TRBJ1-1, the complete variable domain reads GEEVAQTPKHLVRGEGQKAKLYCAPIKGHSYVFWYQQVLKNEFKFLISFQNENVFDETGMPKERFSAKCLPNSPCSLEIQATKLEDSAVYFCASSQFRLQPNTEAFFGQGTRLTVV.

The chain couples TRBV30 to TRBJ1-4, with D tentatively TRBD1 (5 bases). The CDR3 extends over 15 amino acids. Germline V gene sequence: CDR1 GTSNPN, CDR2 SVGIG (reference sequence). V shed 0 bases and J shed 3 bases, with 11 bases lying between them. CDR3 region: CAWSVRVGPNEKLFF. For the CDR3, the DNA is TGTGCCTGGAGTGTACGGGTGGGGCCTAATGAAAAACTGTTTTTT.

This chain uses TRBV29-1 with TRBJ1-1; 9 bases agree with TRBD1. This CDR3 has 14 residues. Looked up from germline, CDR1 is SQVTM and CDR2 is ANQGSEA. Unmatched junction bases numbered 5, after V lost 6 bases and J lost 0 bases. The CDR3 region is CSVAGQGLNTEAFF. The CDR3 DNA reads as TGCAGCGTGGCAGGACAGGGGCTGAACACTGAAGCTTTCTTT.

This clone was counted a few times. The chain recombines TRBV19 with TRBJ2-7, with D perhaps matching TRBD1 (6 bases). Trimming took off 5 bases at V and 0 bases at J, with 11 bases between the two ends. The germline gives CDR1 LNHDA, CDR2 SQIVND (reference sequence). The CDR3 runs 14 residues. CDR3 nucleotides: TGTGCCAGTAGTCCACAGGGTCTCTCCTACGAGCAGTACTTC. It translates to CASSPQGLSYEQYF.

This CDR3 reads CASSPWTGGVGTEAFF. The CDR3 DNA sequence: TGTGCCAGCAGCCCGTGGACAGGGGGGGTTGGGACTGAAGCTTTCTTT. The chain uses TRBV9 and TRBJ1-1; the match to TRBD1 covers 10 bases. V shed 4 bases and J 5 bases; nucleotides not matched to a gene: 11. Germline V gives CDR1 SGDLS, CDR2 YYNGEE. The CDR3 runs to 16 residues.

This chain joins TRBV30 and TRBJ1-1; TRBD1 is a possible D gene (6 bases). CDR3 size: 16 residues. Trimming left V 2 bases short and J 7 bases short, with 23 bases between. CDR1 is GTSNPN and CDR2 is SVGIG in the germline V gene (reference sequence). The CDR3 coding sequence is TGTGCCTGGAGTCCTGATCCCGACAGGTTAGGAAATGAAGCTTTCTTT. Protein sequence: CAWSPDPDRLGNEAFF.

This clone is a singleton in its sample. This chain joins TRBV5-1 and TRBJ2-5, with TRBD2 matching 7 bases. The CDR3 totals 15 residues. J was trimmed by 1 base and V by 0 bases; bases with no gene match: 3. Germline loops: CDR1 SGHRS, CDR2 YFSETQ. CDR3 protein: CASSLAGTTQETQYF. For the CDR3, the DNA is TGCGCCAGCAGCTTGGCGGGGACTACCCAAGAGACCCAGTACTTC.

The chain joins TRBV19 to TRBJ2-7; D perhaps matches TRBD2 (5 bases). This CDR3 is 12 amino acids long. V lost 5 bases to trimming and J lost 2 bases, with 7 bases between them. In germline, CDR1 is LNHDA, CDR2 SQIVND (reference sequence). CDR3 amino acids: CASSAGPYEQYF. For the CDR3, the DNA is TGTGCCAGTAGTGCGGGCCCCTACGAGCAGTACTTC.

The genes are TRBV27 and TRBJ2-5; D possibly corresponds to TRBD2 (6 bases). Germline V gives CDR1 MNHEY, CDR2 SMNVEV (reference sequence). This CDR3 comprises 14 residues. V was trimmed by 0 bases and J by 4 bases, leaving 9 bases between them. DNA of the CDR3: TGTGCCAGCAGTTTATCTGCGGGAATAGAGACCCAGTACTTC. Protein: CASSLSAGIETQYF.

This CDR3 reads CATSRDRDSGYEQYF. Written as DNA, the CDR3 is TGTGCCACCAGCAGAGATCGTGATTCGGGCTACGAGCAGTACTTC. The V gene is TRBV15, the J gene TRBJ2-7; D is unclear. The CDR3 runs to 15 residues. V was cut by 0 bases and J by 3 bases, with 12 bases left in between. CDR1 is LNHNV, CDR2 YYDKDF, per germline (reference sequence).

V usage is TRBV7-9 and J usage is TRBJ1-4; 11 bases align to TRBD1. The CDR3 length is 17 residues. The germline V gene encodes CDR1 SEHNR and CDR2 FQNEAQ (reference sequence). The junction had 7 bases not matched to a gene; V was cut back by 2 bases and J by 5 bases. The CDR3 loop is CASSLWTGGRTNEKLFF. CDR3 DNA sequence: TGTGCCAGCAGCTTATGGACAGGGGGCCGGACGAATGAAAAACTGTTTTTT.

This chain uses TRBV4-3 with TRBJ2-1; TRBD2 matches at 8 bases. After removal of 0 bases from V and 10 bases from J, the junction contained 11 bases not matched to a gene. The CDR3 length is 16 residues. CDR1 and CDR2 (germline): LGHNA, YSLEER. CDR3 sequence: CASSQDPAGARGEQFF. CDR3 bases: TGCGCCAGCAGCCAAGATCCAGCGGGAGCTCGGGGAGAGCAGTTCTTC.

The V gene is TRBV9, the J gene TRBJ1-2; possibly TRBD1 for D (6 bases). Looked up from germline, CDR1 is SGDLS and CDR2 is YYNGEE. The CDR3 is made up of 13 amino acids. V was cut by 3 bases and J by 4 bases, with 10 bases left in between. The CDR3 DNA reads TGTGCCAGCAGCGCGACAGGCGGCTATGGCTACACCTTC. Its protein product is CASSATGGYGYTF.